This T cell receptor (beta chain) was profiled in a study of blood T cells in healthy people across ages. Together with a sample-barcoded 5' primer, a J-beta primer mix was included in a second PCR lasting roughly 6 to 12 cycles. Tagging of each cDNA molecule was performed by a template-switch adaptor with 12 random nucleotides. TCRdb reprocessed the 5' RACE reads via MiXCR and lists one record per CDR3 protein. Of about 720,000 distinct CDR3 sequences listed, about 20% are singletons. This clonotype was seen a single time. Its antigen remains unknown. Findings of the study overall: What prevented conclusive comparison of naive and antigen-experienced cells was that PBMCs were unsorted. Diversity of TCR beta per million T cells declined in a roughly linear way with age. A strong correlation was found between TCR beta diversity and the percentage of naive T cells.

This TCR was sampled from a man between 65 and 80 years old in good health. The sequencing input was blood.

The CDR3 loop reads CSARETSGITDTQYF. The CDR3 DNA follows: TGCAGTGCTAGAGAGACTAGCGGAATCACAGATACGCAGTATTTT. The chain uses TRBV20-1 and TRBJ2-3, with TRBD2 matching over 9 bases. Trimming removed 0 bases from V and 2 bases from J; junction bases left unmatched: 3. Germline assignment: CDR1 DFQATT and CDR2 SNEGSKA (reference sequence). This CDR3 spans 15 amino acids.